The 8 T cell receptor beta chains reported below all come from one sample, sequenced in a study of T cells in Graves' hyperthyroidism and ophthalmopathy. Amplified TCR beta CDR3 regions came from RNA transcripts. First-round RT-PCR of the TCR CDR3 relied on the HTBI primer set. In TCRdb, the multiplex PCR reads were re-called with MiXCR into one record per CDR3 protein. The data contain hundreds of thousands of distinct CDR3 sequences, under 45% of them seen just once; the ten biggest clones take up around a third. The specimen was blood. The receptor source for this set is a woman aged 40 to 50 with Graves' hyperthyroidism.

The chain links TRBV5-8 to TRBJ2-7, with D possibly TRBD1 on 5 matching bases. This CDR3 is 17 amino acids long. CDR1 is SGHTS, CDR2 YDEGEE, per germline. The V and J ends lost 1 base and 4 bases respectively, with 21 bases between them. As DNA, the CDR3 is TGTGCCAGCAGCTTGAAGGCTAGAAGGACAAGTCCATACGAGCAGTACTTC. It yields the protein CASSLKARRTSPYEQYF. Filled out from reference TRBV5-8 and TRBJ2-7, the complete variable domain reads EAGVTQSPTHLIKTRGQQATLRCSPISGHTSVYWYQQALGLGLQFLLWYDEGEERNRGNFPPRFSGRQFPNYSSELNVNALELEDSALYLCASSLKARRTSPYEQYFGPGTRLTVT.

This clonotype was observed at least ten times. V usage is TRBV29-1 and J usage is TRBJ1-3; no definite D call. This CDR3 contains 15 residues. Trimming took off 2 bases at V and 3 bases at J, with 14 bases between the two ends. The germline V gene has CDR1 SQVTM and CDR2 ANQGSEA. The CDR3 DNA reads TGCAGCGTTGAAAAGACTTTAGGAGGTGGAAACACCATATATTTT. Translating gives CSVEKTLGGGNTIYF. The whole variable domain, remainder taken from reference TRBV29-1 and TRBJ1-3, is SAVISQKPSRDICQRGTSLTIQCQVDSQVTMMFWYRQQPGQSLTLIATANQGSEATYESGFVIDKFPISRPNLTFSTLTVSNMSPEDSSIYLCSVEKTLGGGNTIYFGEGSWLTVV.

The chain couples TRBV20-1 to TRBJ2-1; D may be TRBD2 (6 bases). The CDR3 totals 14 residues. Germline assignment: CDR1 DFQATT and CDR2 SNEGSKA (reference sequence). V was clipped by 1 base and J by 3 bases, with 10 bases between them. CDR3 sequence reads: CSARGGGDYNEQFF. CDR3 DNA: TGCAGTGCTAGAGGTGGCGGGGACTACAATGAGCAGTTCTTC.

V and J are TRBV3-1 and TRBJ2-7; D might be TRBD1 (6 bases). Germline CDR1 and CDR2: LGHDT and YNNKEL (reference sequence). The CDR3 length is 16 residues. Trimming shortened V by 0 bases and J by 1 base, and 13 bases separated the two germline ends. The CDR3, as DNA: TGTGCCAGCAGCCAAGAGTGGGGGCGTCTATCCTACGAGCAGTACTTC. Encoded protein: CASSQEWGRLSYEQYF.

This clonotype was counted at least ten times. The J gene is TRBJ1-2, the V gene TRBV13; D gene uncertain. Trimming stripped 3 bases from V and 14 bases from J, with 19 bases between. Germline V CDR1 and CDR2: PRHDT, FYEKMQ (reference sequence). The CDR3 sequence is 13 residues long. CDR3 coding DNA: TGTGCCAGCAGCTTGATTGGTGACATCTACTGGACCTTC. Protein: CASSLIGDIYWTF.

This clonotype was detected many times. The chain combines TRBV20-1 with TRBJ1-1; D is unresolved. Germline V gene lookup returns CDR1 DFQATT and CDR2 SNEGSKA (reference sequence). CDR3 length: 14 amino acids. Trimming left V 7 bases short and J 3 bases short, with 18 bases between. The CDR3 DNA sequence: TGCAGTGGACGAGAGGGCCGGGAGGACACTGAAGCTTTCTTT. Its translation is CSGREGREDTEAFF.

The chain joins TRBV12-3 or TRBV12-4 to TRBJ1-2; D is unresolved. CDR3 length equals 13 residues. V was cut by 6 bases and J by 1 base, with 9 bases left in between. DNA for the CDR3: TGTGCCAGCAGACACCCGGATAACTATGGCTACACCTTC. Amino acids: CASRHPDNYGYTF.

V is TRBV27 and J is TRBJ2-7; D gene unclear. Germline CDR1 is MNHEY and CDR2 is SMNVEV (reference sequence). The CDR3 length is 12 residues. Trimming removed 8 bases at V and 2 bases at J, with 10 bases between. CDR3 sequence: CASGWNTYEQYF. The CDR3 bases are TGTGCCAGCGGCTGGAACACCTACGAGCAGTACTTC.